Listed below are T cell receptor beta chains from one sample, sequenced in a study of blood T cell repertoires in COVID-19. Libraries were prepared by immunoSEQ multiplex PCR; TCRdb keeps only in-frame clonotypes and omits some of them. The table shows 400,000 to 500,000 clones, with 88% occurring only once. Sequencing was done on a sample of PBMCs or T cells enriched from blood (not recorded which). The receptors were sampled from a woman aged 18-29 years who had been exposed to COVID-19. Both conserved end residues are part of each CDR3. The D gene is left open where the match is weak. Part of the rows lack a size; the others show once, few, many or a class for expanded clones.

clone_size	v_call	j_call	d_call	cdr3_aa	cdr3_nt
.	TRBV4-1	TRBJ2-3	TRBD2	CASSQGRGAGTDTQYF	TGCGCCAGCAGCCAAGGGCGGGGGGCAGGCACAGATACGCAGTATTTT
.	TRBV9	TRBJ1-4	TRBD1	CASSVDRPGAGGNEKLFF	TGTGCCAGCAGCGTAGATCGGCCTGGGGCAGGGGGGAATGAAAAACTGTTTTTT
.	TRBV19	TRBJ2-3	.	CASSSGVTDTQYF	TGTGCCAGTAGTAGCGGTGTCACAGATACGCAGTATTTT
few	TRBV5-1	TRBJ1-1	TRBD1	CASSLVGQGNTEAFF	TGCGCCAGCAGCTTGGTGGGACAGGGGAACACTGAAGCTTTCTTT
once	TRBV25-1	TRBJ2-7	.	CASSEYDTTYEQYF	TGTGCCAGCAGTGAATATGACACCACCTACGAGCAGTACTTC
.	TRBV7-9	TRBJ2-7	.	CASSFVSGDRSYEQYF	TGTGCCAGCAGCTTTGTTTCGGGGGACCGCTCCTACGAGCAGTACTTC
.	TRBV19	TRBJ1-2	.	CATSGGYGYTF	TGTGCCACCAGTGGAGGCTATGGCTACACCTTC
.	TRBV6-6	TRBJ1-6	.	CASSRLNSPLHF	TGTGCCAGCAGTCGCCTTAATTCACCCCTCCACTTT
.	TRBV18	TRBJ2-3	TRBD2	CASSRDEGLAGVYTDTQYF	TGTGCCAGCTCACGGGACGAGGGACTAGCGGGAGTGTACACAGATACGCAGTATTTT
.	TRBV20-1	TRBJ1-4	.	CSASGPVITNEKLFF	TGCAGTGCTAGTGGCCCGGTAATCACTAATGAAAAACTGTTTTTT
.	TRBV6-2/TRBV6-3	TRBJ2-6	.	CASSPQGILAGANVLTF	TGTGCCAGCAGCCCTCAGGGGATTCTGGCTGGGGCCAACGTCCTGACTTTC
.	TRBV19	TRBJ2-7	TRBD2	CASSPAGDYEQYF	TGTGCCAGTAGTCCAGCGGGGGACTACGAGCAGTACTTC
.	TRBV2	TRBJ1-2	.	CASSDVSYGYTF	TGTGCCAGCAGTGATGTGAGCTATGGCTACACCTTC
.	TRBV19	TRBJ2-2	TRBD2	CASRLAGDDTGELFF	TGTGCCAGTAGACTAGCGGGAGACGACACCGGGGAGCTGTTTTTT
.	TRBV5-6	TRBJ1-6	.	CASSLAARQVYSPLHF	TGTGCCAGCAGCTTGGCCGCGAGACAGGTTTATTCACCCCTCCACTTT
once	TRBV5-1	TRBJ2-2	TRBD1	CASSLEGTGGLRDTGELFF	TGCGCCAGCAGCTTGGAAGGGACAGGGGGTTTAAGGGACACCGGGGAGCTGTTTTTT
once	TRBV28	TRBJ1-2	.	CAVGAVGYGYTF	TGTGCCGTTGGGGCAGTCGGCTATGGCTACACCTTC
.	TRBV18	TRBJ2-1	TRBD1	CASSADRVRGDNEQFF	TGTGCCAGCTCAGCCGACAGGGTAAGGGGTGACAATGAGCAGTTCTTC
once	TRBV9	TRBJ1-2	TRBD1	CASSEQGAPWDGYTF	TGTGCCAGCAGCGAACAGGGGGCCCCATGGGATGGCTACACCTTC
.	TRBV28	TRBJ1-2	.	CASSLLNEGERAYGYTF	TGTGCCAGCAGTTTATTGAACGAGGGCGAGAGGGCCTATGGCTACACCTTC
.	TRBV4-3	TRBJ1-1	TRBD1	CASSPGMGQGILTEAFF	TGCGCCAGCAGCCCGGGTATGGGACAGGGGATTCTCACTGAAGCTTTCTTT
.	TRBV5-4	TRBJ2-1	.	CASSLSYNEQFF	TGTGCCAGCAGCCTAAGTTACAATGAGCAGTTCTTC
.	TRBV18	TRBJ1-1	.	CASSQGVDTEAFF	TGTGCCAGCTCACAAGGGGTTGACACTGAAGCTTTCTTT
.	TRBV5-8	TRBJ1-1	.	CASSLQSQGNTEAFF	TGTGCCAGCAGCTTGCAAAGTCAGGGGAACACTGAAGCTTTCTTT
few	TRBV5-1	TRBJ2-7	.	CASSLLPRSSEQYF	TGCGCCAGCAGCTTGCTTCCTAGAAGCTCCGAGCAGTACTTC
.	TRBV9	TRBJ1-2	TRBD1	CASSEARGQGFNYGYTF	TGTGCCAGCAGCGAGGCCAGGGGGCAGGGATTTAACTATGGCTACACCTTC
.	TRBV19	TRBJ1-6	.	CASKWTAEFGEDSPLHF	TGTGCCAGTAAATGGACAGCGGAATTTGGGGAAGATTCACCCCTCCACTTT
.	TRBV7-2	TRBJ2-1	TRBD2	CASSLVSGGNEQFF	TGTGCCAGCAGCTTAGTAAGCGGGGGCAATGAGCAGTTCTTC
few	TRBV19	TRBJ1-1	TRBD1	CASSTQGDTEAFF	TGTGCCAGTAGTACACAGGGGGACACTGAAGCTTTCTTT
.	TRBV19	TRBJ1-1	.	CASSRRDISNTEAFF	TGTGCCAGTAGTAGACGGGACATTTCCAACACTGAAGCTTTCTTT
.	TRBV6-1	TRBJ2-7	.	CASSDSGARHEQYF	TGTGCCAGCAGTGATTCCGGAGCCCGCCACGAGCAGTACTTC
.	TRBV28	TRBJ2-5	.	CASFLRRGQETQYF	TGTGCCAGCTTCCTACGGAGGGGCCAAGAGACCCAGTACTTC
.	TRBV3-1/TRBV3-2	TRBJ2-5	TRBD2	CASSQGFTSGVEETQYF	TGTGCCAGCAGCCAAGGCTTCACTAGCGGGGTGGAAGAGACCCAGTACTTC
.	TRBV2	TRBJ2-7	TRBD2	CASNSLAGGLYEQYF	TGTGCCAGCAATTCCCTAGCGGGGGGCCTCTACGAGCAGTACTTC
once	TRBV12-3/TRBV12-4	TRBJ1-5	.	CASSLNRDQPQHF	TGTGCCAGCAGTTTGAACAGAGACCAGCCCCAGCATTTT
.	TRBV6-5	TRBJ1-2	TRBD1	CASSYSTDRGNGYTF	TGTGCCAGCAGTTACTCGACGGACAGGGGGAATGGCTACACCTTC
few	TRBV10-3	TRBJ2-2	.	CAFQGYTGELFF	TGTGCCTTCCAGGGATACACCGGGGAGCTGTTTTTT
.	TRBV30	TRBJ1-5	.	CAWSEAGGWGNQPQHF	TGTGCCTGGAGCGAGGCGGGGGGCTGGGGCAATCAGCCCCAGCATTTT
.	TRBV6-5	TRBJ1-5	TRBD1	CASRDTGGHQPQHF	TGTGCCAGCAGAGATACAGGGGGGCATCAGCCCCAGCATTTT
once	TRBV3-1/TRBV3-2	TRBJ1-1	.	CASSLEPGEAFF	TGTGCCAGCAGCCTCGAACCGGGAGAAGCTTTCTTT
.	TRBV3-1/TRBV3-2	TRBJ1-2	.	CASSPTSVPHSFYTF	TGTGCCAGCAGCCCTACTAGTGTTCCCCACTCTTTTTACACCTTC
.	TRBV11-2	TRBJ2-4	.	CASSLDRGADIQYF	TGTGCCAGCAGCTTAGATCGCGGGGCGGACATTCAGTACTTC
.	TRBV11-2	TRBJ2-7	.	CASSFLYEQYF	TGTGCCAGCAGCTTTCTTTACGAGCAGTACTTC
.	TRBV25-1	TRBJ2-3	.	CASSNPGPNTQYF	TGTGCCAGCAGCAACCCGGGTCCAAATACGCAGTATTTT
.	TRBV5-1	TRBJ2-1	.	CASSLRTGDYNEQFF	TGCGCCAGCAGCTTGAGAACAGGAGATTACAATGAGCAGTTCTTC
.	TRBV27	TRBJ2-1	.	CASSLDGSSYNEQFF	TGTGCCAGCAGTTTAGACGGGAGCTCCTACAATGAGCAGTTCTTC
.	TRBV28	TRBJ1-1	.	CASSTETALNTEAFF	TGTGCCAGCAGTACGGAGACGGCTCTGAACACTGAAGCTTTCTTT
.	TRBV28	TRBJ1-5	.	CASSPRQTYSNQPQHF	TGTGCCAGCAGCCCAAGACAGACTTATAGCAATCAGCCCCAGCATTTT
.	TRBV19	TRBJ2-7	TRBD1	CATVRDRGHEQYF	TGTGCCACCGTAAGGGACAGGGGTCACGAGCAGTACTTC
.	TRBV6-5	TRBJ1-2	.	CASSYSERGSNYGYTF	TGTGCCAGCAGTTACTCTGAACGGGGTTCCAACTATGGCTACACCTTC
.	TRBV19	TRBJ1-2	.	CASSPQRAVYGYTF	TGTGCCAGTAGCCCCCAGAGGGCGGTCTATGGCTACACCTTC
.	TRBV9	TRBJ1-1	TRBD1	CASSEGPGTGRAFF	TGTGCCAGCAGCGAAGGTCCCGGGACAGGGCGGGCTTTCTTT
.	TRBV6-1	TRBJ2-3	TRBD1	CASSEGGQGTQYF	TGTGCCAGCAGTGAGGGTGGACAGGGAACGCAGTATTTT
.	TRBV30	TRBJ1-5	.	CAWGHDRKVDSNQPQHF	TGTGCCTGGGGTCACGACAGGAAGGTCGATAGCAATCAGCCCCAGCATTTT
.	TRBV3-1/TRBV3-2	TRBJ2-2	.	CASSQGGRHVNTGELFF	TGTGCCAGCAGCCAAGGGGGCAGGCACGTTAACACCGGGGAGCTGTTTTTT
.	TRBV12-3/TRBV12-4	TRBJ1-5	.	CASTRGHQPQHF	TGTGCCAGCACCCGAGGGCATCAGCCCCAGCATTTT
.	TRBV4-1	TRBJ2-7	TRBD1	CASSQEDRALTYEQYF	TGCGCCAGCAGCCAAGAGGACAGGGCTTTGACCTACGAGCAGTACTTC
.	TRBV4-1	TRBJ2-7	.	CASSQLKSSYEQYF	TGCGCCAGCAGCCAGCTAAAGAGCTCCTACGAGCAGTACTTC
.	TRBV14	TRBJ2-3	.	CASSPRVTDTQYF	TGTGCCAGCAGCCCCAGGGTCACAGATACGCAGTATTTT